This TCR beta chain was observed in a study of cytomegalovirus exposure and HLA in healthy donors. Germline loops: CDR1 SNHLY, CDR2 FYNNEI. This CDR3 is built from 13 residues. V was pared by 3 bases and J by 7 bases, with 12 bases between. Sequenced by immunoSEQ multiplex PCR; TCRdb stores in-frame clones only, minus some. The data show under 65,000 clones, 85% to 95% seen once. Notes on the study in general: A later analysis found first-cohort TCR clusters tended to co-occur in the approximately 120 validation repertoires. Reported results showed that the classifier diagnosed cytomegalovirus status with high specificity and sensitivity. CMV antigen specificity of a few CMV-associated chains was confirmed in vitro.

As for this clone: The antigen remains undetermined.

The sequence came from a woman aged 18-29 years in good health and CMV-seropositive. The V gene is TRBV2, the J gene TRBJ1-1; D remains ambiguous. Sequenced: PBMCs. CDR3 amino acids: CASSEAWTIEAFF. Here the CDR3 DNA reads TGTGCCAGCAGTGAGGCGTGGACTATTGAAGCTTTCTTT.